These 32 T cell receptor beta chains came from one sample sequenced in a study of OX40 agonist ivuxolimab in advanced cancers. Data came from immunoSEQ multiplex PCR; TCRdb stores just in-frame clones and leaves some out. The repertoire holds over 65,000 clones, 85% to 95% seen once, with approximately 0.32% in the top ten. The sequencing used CD4+ or CD8+ T cells sorted from blood, collected in a trial of the OX40 agonist ivuxolimab. These TCRs come from an adult with an advanced solid tumor such as melanoma, head and neck, liver or kidney cancer.

V is TRBV10-1 and J is TRBJ1-4; D perhaps matches TRBD1 (5 bases). Between the trimmed V and J ends, which lost 11 bases and 3 bases, there was a span of 13 bases. Germline V gene lookup returns CDR1 WNHNN and CDR2 SYGVQD (reference sequence). The CDR3 totals 13 residues. CDR3 sequence (DNA): TGCGCCGTACTGCAGGGACCTAATGAAAAACTGTTTTTT. Translated: CAVLQGPNEKLFF.

The chain recombines TRBV30 with TRBJ1-4; possibly TRBD1 for D (6 bases). Per the germline V gene, CDR1 is GTSNPN and CDR2 is SVGIG (reference sequence). V lost 2 bases to trimming and J lost 7 bases, with 17 bases between them. CDR3 size: 15 residues. This chain's CDR3 is CAWSPQQGLVEKLFF. The CDR3 DNA reads TGTGCCTGGAGTCCCCAACAGGGATTGGTTGAAAAACTGTTTTTT. The full variable domain, with the rest looked up from reference TRBV30 and TRBJ1-4, is SQTIHQWPATLVQPVGSPLSLECTVEGTSNPNLYWYRQAAGRGLQLLFYSVGIGQISSEVPQNLSASRPQDRQFILSSKKLLLSDSGFYLCAWSPQQGLVEKLFFGSGTQLSVL.

V is TRBV14 and J is TRBJ2-7; the D is unclear. The ends were cut back, 1 base at V and 1 base at J, with 8 bases in the middle. Germline CDR1 and CDR2: SGHDN and FVKESK. The CDR3 runs to 14 residues. In DNA form, the CDR3 reads TGTGCCAGCAGCCAAGGTTCACGATCCTACGAGCAGTACTTC. This sequence encodes CASSQGSRSYEQYF.

The chain combines TRBV4-1 with TRBJ2-3; 14 bases are a match to TRBD2. CDR1 and CDR2 from the germline V gene are MGHRA and YSYEKL. After removal of 3 bases from V and 5 bases from J, the junction contained 7 bases not matched to a gene. The length of the CDR3 is 17 residues. This CDR3 is CASSQKTSGGALDTQYF. The CDR3 nucleotides read TGCGCCAGCAGCCAGAAGACTAGCGGGGGGGCCTTAGATACGCAGTATTTT.

V usage is TRBV19 and J usage is TRBJ2-1, with D maybe TRBD1 (5 bases). The V end lost 5 bases, the J end lost 8 bases, and 16 bases lay between the germline ends. Germline CDR1 and CDR2: LNHDA and SQIVND (reference sequence). The CDR3 covers 14 residues. The CDR3, as DNA: TGTGCCAGTAGTGTGCAGGGTTTTGTGGATGAGCAGTTCTTC. It is translated as CASSVQGFVDEQFF.

This chain uses TRBV9 with TRBJ2-7; TRBD1 might be the D (5 bases). V was shortened by 3 bases and J by 3 bases, with 13 bases between the two germline ends. The germline CDR1 and CDR2 sequences are SGDLS and YYNGEE. The CDR3 length is 14 residues. CDR3 loop: CASSDRPDNYEQYF. Written as DNA, the CDR3 is TGTGCCAGCAGCGACCGTCCGGACAACTACGAGCAGTACTTC.

J is TRBJ2-5 and V is TRBV28; the D gene is possibly TRBD2 (5 bases). CDR1 is MDHEN, CDR2 SYDVKM, per germline. Trimming left V 6 bases short and J 1 base short, with 12 bases between. The CDR3 is 14 amino acids. CDR3 protein: CASREVGRQETQYF. The CDR3 DNA reads as TGTGCCAGCAGGGAGGTCGGGCGCCAAGAGACCCAGTACTTC.

The chain carries TRBV7-2 and TRBJ1-1, with 9 bases fitting TRBD1. Per the germline V gene, CDR1 is SGHTA and CDR2 is FQGNSA. Trimming at V came to 3 bases and at J to 5 bases, leaving 7 bases not matched to a gene. This CDR3 comprises 15 residues. CDR3 region: CASSLATGGFTEAFF. The DNA for the CDR3 is TGTGCCAGCAGCTTGGCGACAGGGGGGTTTACTGAAGCTTTCTTT.

This clone was observed a single time. V is TRBV10-1 and J is TRBJ2-3; maybe TRBD1 (6 bases). Trimming took off 5 bases at V and 0 bases at J, with 18 bases between the two ends. The CDR3 covers 17 residues. CDR1 and CDR2 (germline): WNHNN, SYGVQD (reference sequence). DNA of the CDR3: TGCGCCAGCAGTTCCGCTCGCCGGACAGCTAGCACAGATACGCAGTATTTT. Protein product: CASSSARRTASTDTQYF.

The V call is TRBV5-1, the J call TRBJ1-1; no clear D gene. With 5 bases removed from V and 2 bases from J, the gap between germline ends came to 13 bases. Germline assignment: CDR1 SGHRS and CDR2 YFSETQ. The CDR3 consists of 14 residues. The CDR3 loop is CASRRGGVNTEAFF. In nucleotides, the CDR3 is TGCGCCAGCAGGCGGGGTGGAGTAAACACTGAAGCTTTCTTT.

DNA for the CDR3: TGTGCCAGCTCACCCTCGAGGGGGGAGACCCAGTACTTC. It yields the protein CASSPSRGETQYF. The V and J genes are TRBV18 and TRBJ2-5, with a tentative D call TRBD1 (6 bases). V lost 3 bases to trimming and J lost 5 bases, with 10 bases between them. Germline CDR1 is KGHSH and CDR2 is LQKENI. This CDR3 is 13 amino acids long.

The rearrangement joins TRBV2 to TRBJ1-6; possible D gene TRBD1, 5 bases. The germline V and J ends were trimmed by 4 bases and 1 base, with 17 bases remaining between them. Germline loops: CDR1 SNHLY, CDR2 FYNNEI. The CDR3 sequence is 18 residues long. CDR3 bases: TGTGCCAGCAGTGTAGAAGGACAAGGCATATCCTATAATTCACCCCTCCACTTT. Translation gives CASSVEGQGISYNSPLHF.

V is TRBV5-1 and J is TRBJ2-1; TRBD2 aligns across 11 bases. The length of the CDR3 is 15 residues. The germline V gene encodes CDR1 SGHRS and CDR2 YFSETQ. V shed 4 bases, J shed 6 bases, and the junction held 6 bases outside the gene matches. CDR3 amino acids: CASSPGTSGPNEQFF. The DNA of the CDR3 is TGCGCCAGCAGCCCTGGGACTAGCGGCCCCAATGAGCAGTTCTTC.

The chain combines TRBV7-2 with TRBJ1-1; TRBD1 agrees at 8 bases. There are 14 residues in the CDR3. Germline loops: CDR1 SGHTA, CDR2 FQGNSA. With V trimmed by 4 bases and J by 6 bases, 7 bases remained unmatched. The CDR3, as DNA: TGTGCCAGCAGCTCCCAGGGGGCCACCGCTGAAGCTTTCTTT. It is translated as CASSSQGATAEAFF.

The CDR3 coding sequence is TGCGCCAGCAGCCAAGACTGGACGAGTAACTATGGCTACACCTTC. Translating gives CASSQDWTSNYGYTF. The rearrangement joins TRBV4-3 to TRBJ1-2; D call uncertain. CDR3 size: 15 residues. The germline gives CDR1 LGHNA, CDR2 YSLEER. V lost 0 bases to trimming and J lost 1 base, with 9 bases between them.

The V gene is TRBV5-8, the J gene TRBJ2-1; no clear D gene. The CDR3 is 15 amino acids. In germline, CDR1 is SGHTS, CDR2 YDEGEE. V was trimmed by 1 base and J by 3 bases, leaving 11 bases between them. In nucleotides, the CDR3 is TGTGCCAGCAGCTTGTACGGGTCTGGCTACAATGAGCAGTTCTTC. Translation: CASSLYGSGYNEQFF.

The sample holds one count of this clone. The chain carries TRBV30 and TRBJ2-7, with no clear D. V was shortened by 2 bases and J by 6 bases, with 11 bases between the two germline ends. This CDR3 comprises 12 residues. Germline V gives CDR1 GTSNPN, CDR2 SVGIG (reference sequence). The CDR3 bases are TGTGCCTGGAGTCGGTCTCCCGGCGAGCAGTACTTC. Its protein is CAWSRSPGEQYF.

The rearrangement joins TRBV18 to TRBJ2-7; tentatively, D is TRBD1 or TRBD2 (5 bases each). Germline V gives CDR1 KGHSH, CDR2 LQKENI. V was clipped by 0 bases and J by 6 bases, with 24 bases between them. The CDR3 spans 18 residues. Here the CDR3 DNA reads TGTGCCAGCTCACCACCGGCAGGGACCTATAGACTTAATATCGAGCAGTACTTC. This codes for CASSPPAGTYRLNIEQYF.

This sequence joins TRBV7-6 and TRBJ1-2; perhaps TRBD1 as D (5 bases). With 3 bases removed from V and 6 bases from J, the gap between germline ends came to 17 bases. Germline CDR1 and CDR2: SGHVS and FNYEAQ. The CDR3 length is 15 residues. CDR3 in amino acids: CASSFNPDSRDGYTF. In DNA form, the CDR3 reads TGTGCCAGCAGCTTCAATCCAGACAGCCGAGATGGCTACACCTTC. The variable domain in full, with the rest retrieved from reference TRBV7-6 and TRBJ1-2, is GAGVSQSPRYKVTKRGQDVALRCDPISGHVSLYWYRQALGQGPEFLTYFNYEAQQDKSGLPNDRFSAERPEGSISTLTIQRTEQRDSAMYRCASSFNPDSRDGYTFGSGTRLTVV.

The J gene is TRBJ2-3, the V gene TRBV7-2; TRBD1 might be the D (6 bases). The germline gives CDR1 SGHTA, CDR2 FQGNSA. This CDR3 has 15 amino acids. The V end lost 2 bases, the J end lost 1 base, and 10 bases lay between the germline ends. CDR3 sequence (DNA): TGTGCCAGCAGCTTACGATGGGGGCGCACAGATACGCAGTATTTT. Its translation is CASSLRWGRTDTQYF.

The genes are TRBV7-9 and TRBJ2-1, with D hard to call. This CDR3 contains 13 residues. V lost 1 base and J lost 2, with 3 bases in between. Germline lookup yields CDR1 SEHNR and CDR2 FQNEAQ (reference sequence). CDR3 bases: TGTGCCAGCAGCTTAGTTCCCTACAATGAGCAGTTCTTC. Translating gives CASSLVPYNEQFF.

The chain couples TRBV4-3 to TRBJ1-3; TRBD1 matches 9 bases. J gave up 4 bases and V 0 bases, and 7 bases lay outside the gene matches. The CDR3 sequence is 17 residues long. Germline values: CDR1 LGHNA, CDR2 YSLEER. The CDR3: CASSQEADRGAGNTIYF. The CDR3 DNA reads TGCGCCAGCAGCCAAGAGGCGGACAGGGGCGCCGGAAACACCATATATTTT.

The chain is built from TRBV6-1 and TRBJ2-7; D is undetermined. The CDR3 is 13 amino acids. Germline V gene lookup returns CDR1 MNHNS and CDR2 SASEGT. The V end lost 10 bases, the J end lost 0 bases, and 13 bases lay between the germline ends. The CDR3 region has the DNA TGTGCCAACCGAGTTCTAAGCTCCTACGAGCAGTACTTC. This translates into CANRVLSSYEQYF.

CDR3 amino acids: CAWSPKWTSGGVVRDTQYF. In DNA form, the CDR3 reads TGTGCCTGGAGTCCAAAGTGGACTAGCGGGGGGGTGGTGAGAGATACGCAGTATTTT. This sequence joins TRBV30 and TRBJ2-3; 15 bases align to TRBD2. This CDR3 contains 19 residues. J gave up 5 bases and V 2 bases, and 14 bases lay outside the gene matches. Germline assignment: CDR1 GTSNPN and CDR2 SVGIG (reference sequence). The whole variable domain, filled in from reference TRBV30 and TRBJ2-3, reads SQTIHQWPATLVQPVGSPLSLECTVEGTSNPNLYWYRQAAGRGLQLLFYSVGIGQISSEVPQNLSASRPQDRQFILSSKKLLLSDSGFYLCAWSPKWTSGGVVRDTQYFGPGTRLTVL.

The CDR3 bases are TGCAGCGTTTCCGGGACACCGAACACTGAAGCTTTCTTT. Amino acid sequence: CSVSGTPNTEAFF. This chain links TRBV29-1 with TRBJ1-1; D might be TRBD1 (6 bases). V was trimmed by 5 bases and J by 1 base, leaving 11 bases between them. CDR1 SQVTM and CDR2 ANQGSEA come from the germline V gene. The length of the CDR3 is 13 residues.

V gene TRBV5-8 combines with J gene TRBJ2-7, with TRBD1 matching 7 bases. V was clipped by 4 bases and J by 6 bases; unmatched bases: 4. Germline loops: CDR1 SGHTS, CDR2 YDEGEE. This CDR3 is built from 12 residues. CDR3 sequence reads: CASSRDSREQYF. DNA of the CDR3: TGTGCCAGCAGCAGGGACAGTCGCGAGCAGTACTTC.

The chain carries TRBV6-6 and TRBJ1-1; 9 nucleotides align to TRBD1. CDR1 and CDR2 (germline): MNHNY, SVGAGI (reference sequence). Trimming took 0 bases from V and 7 from J; bases not matched to a gene: 6. The length of the CDR3 is 15 residues. The CDR3 region has the DNA TGTGCCAGCAGTTACTCACAGGGGGCCATAATTGAAGCTTTCTTT. Protein sequence: CASSYSQGAIIEAFF.

V gene TRBV5-1 combines with J gene TRBJ2-5; TRBD2 matches at 8 bases. Germline lookup yields CDR1 SGHRS and CDR2 YFSETQ. The CDR3 loop spans 16 amino acids. Unmatched junction bases numbered 10, after V lost 1 base and J lost 5 bases. The CDR3 DNA is TGCGCCAGCAGCTTGCAGCCGCGGGGGGCTGGGGAGACCCAGTACTTC. It codes for CASSLQPRGAGETQYF.

This CDR3 reads CASSLNPGGSYNEQFF. CDR3 sequence (DNA): TGTGCCAGCAGCTTAAACCCTGGAGGATCCTACAATGAGCAGTTCTTC. The chain uses TRBV7-9 and TRBJ2-1; tentative D call: TRBD2 (5 bases). Germline V gene lookup returns CDR1 SEHNR and CDR2 FQNEAQ (reference sequence). The germline V and J ends were trimmed by 2 bases and 1 base, with 12 bases remaining between them. This CDR3 comprises 16 residues.

V gene TRBV6-5 combines with J gene TRBJ2-1; D might be TRBD1 or TRBD2, each matching 8 bases. CDR3 size: 15 residues. Germline CDR1 MNHEY, CDR2 SVGAGI. The V end was cut by 7 bases, the J end by 8 bases, with 21 bases between. The CDR3 nucleotides read TGTGCCAGCAACTCGGACAGGGTAGCGGGGTATGAGCAGTTCTTC. This sequence encodes CASNSDRVAGYEQFF.

This clone was picked up one time. The chain links TRBV6-6 to TRBJ1-1; D is uncertain. Germline loops: CDR1 MNHNY, CDR2 SVGAGI (reference sequence). This CDR3 is built from 13 residues. The ends were cut back, 6 bases at V and 2 bases at J, with 10 bases in the middle. The CDR3 protein is CASSGQFNTEAFF. The CDR3 nucleotides are TGTGCCAGCAGCGGGCAGTTCAACACTGAAGCTTTCTTT.

J is TRBJ2-3 and V is TRBV4-3; D remains ambiguous. The CDR3 runs 14 residues. V lost 3 bases to trimming and J lost 1 base, with 8 bases between them. From germline, CDR1 is LGHNA and CDR2 YSLEER. The CDR3 protein is CASSQGSRTDTQYF. Written as DNA, the CDR3 is TGCGCCAGCAGCCAGGGGTCCCGCACAGATACGCAGTATTTT.